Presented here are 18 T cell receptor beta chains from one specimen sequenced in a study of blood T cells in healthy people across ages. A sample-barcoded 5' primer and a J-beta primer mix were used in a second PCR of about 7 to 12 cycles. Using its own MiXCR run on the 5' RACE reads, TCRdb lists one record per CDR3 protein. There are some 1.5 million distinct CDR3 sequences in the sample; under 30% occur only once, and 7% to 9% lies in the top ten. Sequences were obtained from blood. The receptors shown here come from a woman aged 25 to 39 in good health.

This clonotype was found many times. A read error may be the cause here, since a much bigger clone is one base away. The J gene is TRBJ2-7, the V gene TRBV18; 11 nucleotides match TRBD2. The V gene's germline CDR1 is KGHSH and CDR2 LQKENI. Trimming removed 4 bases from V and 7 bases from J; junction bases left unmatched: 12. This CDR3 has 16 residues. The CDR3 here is CASSQTTSGTYNEQYF. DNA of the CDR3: TGTGCCAGCTCACAAACGACTAGCGGGACCTACAATGAGCAGTACTTC.

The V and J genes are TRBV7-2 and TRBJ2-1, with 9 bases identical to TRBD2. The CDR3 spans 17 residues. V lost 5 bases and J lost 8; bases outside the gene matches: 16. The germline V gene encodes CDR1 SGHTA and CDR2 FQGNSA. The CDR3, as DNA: TGTGCCAGCAGCGCTCGGGGGGCGGGAGGGCCGGTGTATGAGCAGTTCTTC. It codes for CASSARGAGGPVYEQFF.

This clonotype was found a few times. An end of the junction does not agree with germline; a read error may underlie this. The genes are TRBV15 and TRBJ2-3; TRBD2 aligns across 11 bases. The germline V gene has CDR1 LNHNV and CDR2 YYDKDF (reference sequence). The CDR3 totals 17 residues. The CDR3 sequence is CATSGFAGTSGTHTQYF. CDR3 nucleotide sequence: TGTGCCACCAGCGGATTTGCCGGGACTAGCGGCACACATACGCAGTATTTT.

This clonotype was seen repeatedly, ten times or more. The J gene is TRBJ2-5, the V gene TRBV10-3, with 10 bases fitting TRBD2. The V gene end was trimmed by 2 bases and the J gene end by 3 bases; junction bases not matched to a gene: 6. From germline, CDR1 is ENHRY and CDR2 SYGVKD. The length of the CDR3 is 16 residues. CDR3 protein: CAISERAGGPEETQYF. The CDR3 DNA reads TGTGCCATCAGTGAGAGAGCGGGGGGGCCTGAAGAGACCCAGTACTTC.

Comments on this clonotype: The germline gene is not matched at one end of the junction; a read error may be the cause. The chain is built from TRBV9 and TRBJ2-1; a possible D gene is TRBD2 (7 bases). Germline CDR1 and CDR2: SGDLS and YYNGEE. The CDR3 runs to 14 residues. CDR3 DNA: TGTGCCAGCAGCGTAGGGGGGGGGCTGAATGGGCAGTTCTTC. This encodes CASSVGGGLNGQFF.

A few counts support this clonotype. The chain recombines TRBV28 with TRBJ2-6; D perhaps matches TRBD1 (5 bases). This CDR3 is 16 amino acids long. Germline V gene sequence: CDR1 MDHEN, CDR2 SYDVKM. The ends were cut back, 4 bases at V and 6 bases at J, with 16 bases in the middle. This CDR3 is CASSSPGQMVANVLTF. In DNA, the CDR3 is TGTGCCAGCAGTTCACCAGGGCAGATGGTGGCCAACGTCCTGACTTTC. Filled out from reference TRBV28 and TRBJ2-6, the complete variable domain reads DVKVTQSSRYLVKRTGEKVFLECVQDMDHENMFWYRQDPGLGLRLIYFSYDVKMKEKGDIPEGYSVSREKKERFSLILESASTNQTSMYLCASSSPGQMVANVLTFGAGSRLTVL.

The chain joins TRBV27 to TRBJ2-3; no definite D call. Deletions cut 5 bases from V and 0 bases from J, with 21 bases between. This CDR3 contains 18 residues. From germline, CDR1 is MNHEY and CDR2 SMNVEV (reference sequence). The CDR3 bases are TGTGCCAGCAGTCCCCTCCGGGTTTCGTGGGATAGCACAGATACGCAGTATTTT. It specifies CASSPLRVSWDSTDTQYF.

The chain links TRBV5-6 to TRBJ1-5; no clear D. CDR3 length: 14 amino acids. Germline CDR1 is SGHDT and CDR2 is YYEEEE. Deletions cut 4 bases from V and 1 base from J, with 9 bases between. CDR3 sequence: CASSEWESNQPQHF. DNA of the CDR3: TGTGCCAGCAGCGAATGGGAGAGCAATCAGCCCCAGCATTTT. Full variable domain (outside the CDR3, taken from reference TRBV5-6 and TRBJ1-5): DAGVTQSPTHLIKTRGQQVTLRCSPKSGHDTVSWYQQALGQGPQFIFQYYEEEERQRGNFPDRFSGHQFPNYSSELNVNALLLGDSALYLCASSEWESNQPQHFGDGTRLSIL.

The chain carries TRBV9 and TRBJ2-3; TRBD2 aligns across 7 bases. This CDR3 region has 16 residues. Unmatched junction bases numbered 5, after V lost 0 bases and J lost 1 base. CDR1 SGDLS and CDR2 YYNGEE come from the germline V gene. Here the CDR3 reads CASSVGTTSGTDTQYF. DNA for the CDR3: TGTGCCAGCAGCGTAGGTACCACTAGCGGCACAGATACGCAGTATTTT.

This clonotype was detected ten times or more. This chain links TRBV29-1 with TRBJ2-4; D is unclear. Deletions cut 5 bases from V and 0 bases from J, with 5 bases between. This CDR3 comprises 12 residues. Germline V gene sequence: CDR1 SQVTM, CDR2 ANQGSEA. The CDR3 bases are TGCAGCGTTCTCCTAGCCAAAAACATTCAGTACTTC. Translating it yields CSVLLAKNIQYF.

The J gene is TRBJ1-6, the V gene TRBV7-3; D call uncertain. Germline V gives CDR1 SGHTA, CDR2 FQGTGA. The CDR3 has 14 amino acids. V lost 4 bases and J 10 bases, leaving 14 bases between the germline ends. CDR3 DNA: TGTGCCAGCAGCTCCCTGGTAGGGTACTCACCCCTCCACTTT. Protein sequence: CASSSLVGYSPLHF.

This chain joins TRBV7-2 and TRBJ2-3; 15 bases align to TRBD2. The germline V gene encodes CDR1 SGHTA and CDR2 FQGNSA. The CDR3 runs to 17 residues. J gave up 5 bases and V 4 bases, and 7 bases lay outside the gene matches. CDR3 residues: CASSSGTSGGSGDTQYF. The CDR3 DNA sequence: TGTGCCAGCAGCTCAGGGACTAGCGGGGGGTCTGGAGATACGCAGTATTTT.

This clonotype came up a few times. The CDR3 reads CASSLRTDSNYGYTF. In DNA, the CDR3 is TGCGCCAGCAGCTTGAGGACAGACAGTAACTATGGCTACACCTTC. This chain uses TRBV5-1 with TRBJ1-2; D perhaps matches TRBD1 (6 bases). The germline V and J ends were trimmed by 1 base and 1 base, with 11 bases remaining between them. Germline V gives CDR1 SGHRS, CDR2 YFSETQ. The CDR3 covers 15 residues.

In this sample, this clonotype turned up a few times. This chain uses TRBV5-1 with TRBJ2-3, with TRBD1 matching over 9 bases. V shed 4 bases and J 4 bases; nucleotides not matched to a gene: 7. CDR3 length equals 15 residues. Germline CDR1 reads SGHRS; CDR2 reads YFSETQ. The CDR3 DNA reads TGCGCCAGCAGCGCCGGGACAGGGTATCCAGATACGCAGTATTTT. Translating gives CASSAGTGYPDTQYF.

CDR3 loop: CAWSASDYTYEQYF. The CDR3 nucleotides are TGTGCCTGGAGTGCTTCGGACTACACCTACGAGCAGTACTTC. This chain joins TRBV30 and TRBJ2-7; tentatively, D is TRBD2 (6 bases). V gave up 1 base and J gave up 2 bases, with 12 bases separating them. The CDR3 runs 14 residues. Germline CDR1 reads GTSNPN; CDR2 reads SVGIG (reference sequence).

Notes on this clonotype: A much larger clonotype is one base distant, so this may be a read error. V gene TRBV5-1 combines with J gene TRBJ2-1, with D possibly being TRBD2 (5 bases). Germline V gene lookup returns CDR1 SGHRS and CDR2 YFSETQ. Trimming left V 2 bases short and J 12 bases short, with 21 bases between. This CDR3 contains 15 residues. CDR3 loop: CASSLIVGIYDGQFF. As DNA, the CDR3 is TGCGCCAGCAGCTTAATTGTCGGGATTTATGATGGGCAGTTCTTC.

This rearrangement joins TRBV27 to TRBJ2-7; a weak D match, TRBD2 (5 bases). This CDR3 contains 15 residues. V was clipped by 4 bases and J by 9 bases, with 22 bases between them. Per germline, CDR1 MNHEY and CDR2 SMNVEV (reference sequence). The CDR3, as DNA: TGTGCCAGCAGTTCACATTCGGGATTTGAAAGAGGGCAGTACTTC. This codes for CASSSHSGFERGQYF.

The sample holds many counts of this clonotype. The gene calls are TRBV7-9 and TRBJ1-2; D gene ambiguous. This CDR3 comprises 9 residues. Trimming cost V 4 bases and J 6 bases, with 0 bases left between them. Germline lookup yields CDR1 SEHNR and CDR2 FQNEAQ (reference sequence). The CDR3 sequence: CASSYGYTF. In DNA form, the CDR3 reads TGTGCCAGCAGCTATGGCTACACCTTC.